A single sample gave rise to the 17 T cell receptor beta chains below, sequenced in a study of human T cells and chemical hapten exposure. TCRdb re-called the RACE reads with MiXCR, one entry per CDR3 protein. Of nearly 80,000 distinct CDR3 sequences listed, 10% to 13% are singletons. Time point of the sample: patch test 1, 2 weeks after DPC sensitization. Treatment meaning: therapeutic diphenylcyclopropenone sensitization with weekly scalp DPC. This material consisted of whole blood, taken in connection with sensitization to the hapten diphenylcyclopropenone (DPC). These receptors were collected from a woman between 45 and 65 years old with alopecia areata. Some clones in this sample may be carry-over from other donors' samples.

This clonotype was recorded a few times. V is TRBV6-2 or TRBV6-3 and J is TRBJ2-7; no clear D. V gave up 2 bases and J gave up 0 bases, with 2 bases separating them. The length of the CDR3 is 12 residues. Germline CDR1 and CDR2: MNHEY and SVGEGT. Here the CDR3 reads CASSYHSYEQYF. The CDR3 DNA follows: TGTGCCAGCAGTTACCACTCCTACGAGCAGTACTTC.

At least ten counts were recorded for this clonotype. The rearrangement joins TRBV5-6 to TRBJ1-1, with 8 bases fitting TRBD1. J was trimmed by 0 bases and V by 3 bases; bases with no gene match: 13. The CDR3 loop spans 18 amino acids. The germline V gene has CDR1 SGHDT and CDR2 YYEEEE. The CDR3 reads CASSYSPGQVGLNTEAFF. CDR3 DNA: TGTGCCAGCAGCTATTCACCGGGACAGGTGGGACTGAACACTGAAGCTTTCTTT.

This clonotype came up a few times. The gene calls are TRBV10-3 and TRBJ1-5; perhaps TRBD1 as D (5 bases). The length of the CDR3 is 14 residues. Germline V gene data show CDR1 as ENHRY and CDR2 as SYGVKD. V shed 3 bases and J shed 10 bases, with 16 bases lying between them. CDR3 in DNA: TGTGCCATCAGTGAAGGGACCCCCGTTAGACCCCAGCATTTT. Protein product: CAISEGTPVRPQHF.

The chain employs TRBV6-5 and TRBJ2-7, with D possibly being TRBD2 (5 bases). The CDR3 spans 14 residues. V lost 6 bases and J 2 bases, leaving 14 bases between the germline ends. The germline CDR1 and CDR2 sequences are MNHEY and SVGAGI. The CDR3 nucleotides are TGTGCCAGCAGACAAAGCGGAAATCCCTACGAGCAGTACTTC. This codes for CASRQSGNPYEQYF.

The V call is TRBV11-2, the J call TRBJ2-7; 8 bases are a match to TRBD1. CDR3 length equals 13 residues. Losses at the gene ends were 5 bases for V and 12 bases for J; bases not matched to a gene: 12. CDR1 SGHAT and CDR2 FQNNGV come from the germline V gene. The CDR3 is CASSLNGQGFTYF. The CDR3 nucleotides are TGTGCCAGCAGCCTTAACGGACAGGGTTTTACGTACTTC.

This clonotype has a handful of counts. The V call is TRBV19, the J call TRBJ2-3; 13 nucleotides agree with TRBD2. With V trimmed by 1 base and J by 4 bases, 5 bases remained unmatched. CDR3 length: 17 residues. Germline CDR1 and CDR2: LNHDA and SQIVND (reference sequence). The CDR3 coding sequence is TGTGCCAGTAGTATAGGACGGACTAGCGGGAGACCAGATACGCAGTATTTT. Its protein product is CASSIGRTSGRPDTQYF.

This clonotype occurred a few times. V gene TRBV6-5 combines with J gene TRBJ2-1, with 13 bases identical to TRBD2. V gave up 6 bases and J gave up 8 bases; unmatched junction bases: 10. The germline gives CDR1 MNHEY, CDR2 SVGAGI. The CDR3 has 16 amino acids. CDR3 bases: TGTGCCAGCAGCCGACTAGCGGGGGGTCGGGGCGATGAGCAGTTCTTC. Translation gives CASSRLAGGRGDEQFF.

This chain uses TRBV2 with TRBJ1-2; D gene uncertain. CDR3 length equals 14 residues. Trimming stripped 0 bases from V and 6 bases from J, with 11 bases between. Per germline, CDR1 SNHLY and CDR2 FYNNEI. The CDR3 DNA is TGTGCCAGCAGTGAAGCCTACACCTTCAATGGCTACACCTTC. This encodes CASSEAYTFNGYTF.

The gene calls are TRBV12-3 or TRBV12-4 and TRBJ1-5, with D unresolved. V was clipped by 3 bases and J by 1 base, with 4 bases between them. The length of the CDR3 is 13 residues. The CDR3 here is CASSFSSNQPQHF. CDR3 nucleotides: TGTGCCAGCAGTTTCTCGAGCAATCAGCCCCAGCATTTT.

In its sample, this clonotype was seen many times. The genes are TRBV18 and TRBJ2-7; TRBD1 or TRBD2 may be the D gene (5 bases each). Between the trimmed V and J ends, which lost 3 bases and 0 bases, there was a span of 18 bases. In germline, CDR1 is KGHSH, CDR2 LQKENI. The CDR3 runs 17 residues. CDR3 nucleotide sequence: TGTGCCAGCTCACCCCCCGGGGCCAGTTCCCTCTCCTACGAGCAGTACTTC. Translated, it gives CASSPPGASSLSYEQYF.

A few counts support this clonotype. The gene calls are TRBV9 and TRBJ2-1, with TRBD2 as a possible D gene (6 bases). V shed 3 bases and J shed 5 bases, with 15 bases lying between them. Germline V gene data show CDR1 as SGDLS and CDR2 as YYNGEE. The length of the CDR3 is 15 residues. The CDR3 nucleotides read TGTGCCAGCAGCGCTGCGGGACTCGCCCACAATGAGCAGTTCTTC. It specifies CASSAAGLAHNEQFF.

The table lists this clonotype with a few counts. The gene calls are TRBV18 and TRBJ1-1, with D perhaps TRBD1 (5 bases). The CDR3 covers 15 residues. CDR1 is KGHSH and CDR2 is LQKENI in the germline V gene. The V end was cut by 1 base, the J end by 4 bases, with 13 bases between. The CDR3 region has the DNA TGTGCCAGCTCACCACAGTTAGGGGACCTCACTGAAGCTTTCTTT. It yields the protein CASSPQLGDLTEAFF.

V and J are TRBV14 and TRBJ2-4; 9 bases line up with TRBD2. Trimming removed 0 bases from V and 5 bases from J; junction bases left unmatched: 8. The CDR3 has 17 amino acids. The germline CDR1 and CDR2 sequences are SGHDN and FVKESK. The CDR3 protein is CASSQELAGPYENIQYF. The CDR3 coding sequence is TGTGCCAGCAGCCAAGAACTAGCGGGCCCTTACGAAAACATTCAGTACTTC.

This clonotype was picked up a small number of times. The chain links TRBV9 to TRBJ2-5; D not certain. Germline V lookup: CDR1 SGDLS, CDR2 YYNGEE. V was clipped by 3 bases and J by 5 bases, with 17 bases between them. CDR3 length: 15 residues. CDR3 amino acids: CASSGRMVPGETQYF. DNA for the CDR3: TGTGCCAGCAGCGGTAGAATGGTCCCTGGGGAGACCCAGTACTTC.

This sequence joins TRBV11-2 and TRBJ2-7; 7 bases are shared with TRBD2. CDR3 size: 15 residues. The germline CDR1 and CDR2 sequences are SGHAT and FQNNGV. V dropped 2 bases and J dropped 7; count of bases not matched to a gene: 11. The CDR3 DNA follows: TGTGCCAGCAGCTTATGGGGGGGAGGGCTGCCTGAGCAGTACTTC. Protein: CASSLWGGGLPEQYF.

The J gene is TRBJ2-4, the V gene TRBV5-1; 8 bases line up with TRBD1. Looked up from germline, CDR1 is SGHRS and CDR2 is YFSETQ. This CDR3 comprises 15 residues. The V gene end was trimmed by 4 bases and the J gene end by 7 bases; junction bases not matched to a gene: 10. Here the CDR3 DNA reads TGCGCCAGCAGCCCCCCGCAGGGGGCAGTCAACATTCAGTACTTC. Protein sequence: CASSPPQGAVNIQYF.

Only a few counts were recorded for this clonotype. This chain links TRBV4-1 with TRBJ1-4; 9 nucleotides align to TRBD1. Germline loops: CDR1 MGHRA, CDR2 YSYEKL. With 0 bases clipped from V and 4 bases from J, the junction kept 15 bases outside the gene matches. This CDR3 has 20 amino acids. The CDR3 nucleotides are TGCGCCAGCAGCCAAGATTTGGGACAGGGATTTAGCAACGGTAATGAAAAACTGTTTTTT. Amino acids: CASSQDLGQGFSNGNEKLFF.